This record concerns one T cell receptor beta chain sequence. Its antigen is as yet unknown. Clones were sequenced by immunoSEQ multiplex PCR, and TCRdb holds only the in-frame ones, with some missing. The repertoire holds 80,000 to 90,000 clones, more than 75% seen once, with around 3% in the top ten. The data were obtained in a study of T cell responses to AZD1222 COVID-19 vaccine. Findings of the study overall: Spike regions recognized by vaccine-associated CD4 TCRs spanned the protein, led by 160-218 and 743-854. Reports say nearly half of spike-specific TCRs go after unmutated variant regions. The sample set comprised mostly white British donors with more females, and clonal diversity was possibly underestimated. Repertoire sampling occurred only after the peak T cell response.

The germline V and J ends were trimmed by 5 bases and 3 bases, with 16 bases remaining between them. The CDR3 extends over 15 amino acids. Per the germline V gene, CDR1 is SEHNR and CDR2 is FQNEAQ (reference sequence). The source of this sequence is an adult in good health. The rearrangement uses TRBV7-9 and TRBJ2-5; possibly TRBD2 for D (5 bases). The sequences come from peripheral blood, collected on day 0 of AZD1222 vaccination. CDR3 nucleotide sequence: TGTGCCAGCAGCCCGTCAGGCGGGCGAGAAGAGACCCAGTACTTC. Protein product: CASSPSGGREETQYF.